The 15 T cell receptor beta chains listed next were all sequenced from one sample in a study of blood T cell repertoires in COVID-19. Generated by immunoSEQ multiplex PCR, the TCRdb table keeps only in-frame clones and is missing some. The sample has 400,000 or so clones; 85% to 90% are singletons. The sequenced sample was PBMCs or T cells enriched from blood (not recorded which). The origin of the receptors is a man younger than 40 who had recovered from COVID-19.

The J gene is TRBJ2-7, the V gene TRBV12-3 or TRBV12-4; the D gene is possibly TRBD2 (5 bases). The CDR3 consists of 11 residues. V was pared by 10 bases and J by 4 bases, with 11 bases between. The CDR3 sequence: CATTGGYEQYF. CDR3 coding DNA: TGTGCCACCACCGGCGGGTACGAGCAGTACTTC.

This clone was observed a single time. The chain has TRBV19 and TRBJ2-1; D gene unclear. V shed 1 base and J shed 9 bases, with 16 bases lying between them. This CDR3 is 15 amino acids long. Germline CDR1 LNHDA, CDR2 SQIVND (reference sequence). Here the CDR3 reads CASSIASRYTSEQFF. The CDR3 bases are TGTGCCAGTAGTATAGCCTCTAGATATACAAGTGAGCAGTTCTTC.

The chain couples TRBV6-5 to TRBJ2-7; tentative D call: TRBD1 (6 bases). The CDR3 runs 15 residues. CDR1 is MNHEY, CDR2 SVGAGI, per germline. Trimming stripped 5 bases from V and 7 bases from J, with 21 bases between. The chain's CDR3 is CASSPLQGPSREQYF. As DNA, the CDR3 is TGTGCCAGCAGTCCTTTACAGGGCCCCTCGAGGGAGCAGTACTTC.

This chain joins TRBV29-1 and TRBJ1-4, with TRBD1 matching 9 bases. Per germline, CDR1 SQVTM and CDR2 ANQGSEA. The V segment lost 6 bases and the J segment 8 bases; nucleotides outside the gene matches: 4. CDR3 length: 12 residues. CDR3 in DNA: TGCAGCGTACAGGGGGCGCAGGAAAAACTGTTTTTT. Amino acid sequence: CSVQGAQEKLFF.

This chain links TRBV14 with TRBJ1-2, with a weak D call TRBD1 (5 bases). Trimming removed 6 bases at V and 4 bases at J, with 9 bases between. This CDR3 is 12 amino acids long. CDR1 and CDR2 from the germline V gene are SGHDN and FVKESK. The CDR3 region has the DNA TGTGCCAGCAGTCATGACAGCTATGGCTACACCTTC. Protein sequence: CASSHDSYGYTF.

The J gene is TRBJ2-5, the V gene TRBV5-1; TRBD2 matches at 8 bases. Trimming took 5 bases from V and 4 from J; bases not matched to a gene: 10. The CDR3 spans 15 residues. Germline lookup yields CDR1 SGHRS and CDR2 YFSETQ. The CDR3 DNA follows: TGCGCCAGCAGACCCTCTGCGGGAGGTACAGAGACCCAGTACTTC. It yields the protein CASRPSAGGTETQYF.

The chain has TRBV7-2 and TRBJ2-3; TRBD1 matches 7 bases. J gave up 0 bases and V 3 bases, and 15 bases lay outside the gene matches. The CDR3 covers 19 residues. Germline values: CDR1 SGHTA, CDR2 FQGNSA. The CDR3 DNA reads TGTGCCAGCAGCTTGACCACGGCCGGACAGGCCCCCAGCACAGATACGCAGTATTTT. Residues: CASSLTTAGQAPSTDTQYF. The whole variable domain, filled in from reference TRBV7-2 and TRBJ2-3, reads GAGVSQSPSNKVTEKGKDVELRCDPISGHTALYWYRQSLGQGLEFLIYFQGNSAPDKSGLPSDRFSAERTGGSVSTLTIQRTQQEDSAVYLCASSLTTAGQAPSTDTQYFGPGTRLTVL.

The chain carries TRBV4-1 and TRBJ1-5; D perhaps matches TRBD1 (5 bases). In germline, CDR1 is MGHRA, CDR2 YSYEKL. V lost 3 bases, J lost 1 base, and 10 bases lay in between. CDR3 length equals 15 residues. The CDR3 here is CASSQVGLSNQPQHF. For the CDR3, the DNA is TGCGCCAGCAGCCAGGTGGGGCTAAGCAATCAGCCCCAGCATTTT.

The V and J genes are TRBV4-1 and TRBJ1-6, with D possibly being TRBD1 (5 bases). CDR3 length equals 14 residues. Germline CDR1 MGHRA, CDR2 YSYEKL. Between the trimmed V and J ends, which lost 1 base and 14 bases, there was a span of 15 bases. In nucleotides, the CDR3 is TGCGCCAGCAGCCAAGGGACATCGGCCCGGGCCCTCCACTTT. Its translation: CASSQGTSARALHF.

The chain links TRBV4-2 to TRBJ1-4, with 10 bases lining up with TRBD1. The CDR3 is made up of 17 amino acids. Germline CDR1 reads LGHNA; CDR2 reads YNFKEQ. The J segment lost 7 bases and the V segment lost 2 bases, leaving 10 bases of the junction unmatched. The CDR3 here is CASSQQGAGQGLEKLFF. CDR3 coding DNA: TGTGCCAGCAGCCAACAGGGGGCGGGACAGGGGCTTGAAAAACTGTTTTTT.

The chain carries TRBV28 and TRBJ1-1; 9 nucleotides line up with TRBD1. CDR3 size: 17 residues. Germline V gene sequence: CDR1 MDHEN, CDR2 SYDVKM. V shed 6 bases and J 0 bases; nucleotides not matched to a gene: 11. The CDR3 DNA reads as TGTGCCAGCAGAAGGGGACAGGGAAGGAGGATGAACACTGAAGCTTTCTTT. Translated, it gives CASRRGQGRRMNTEAFF.

The CDR3 loop is CATSDLEQGEGAKNIQYF. The CDR3 DNA sequence: TGTGCCACCAGTGATTTGGAACAGGGGGAGGGGGCCAAAAACATTCAGTACTTC. The V and J genes are TRBV24-1 and TRBJ2-4; D may be TRBD1 (8 bases). The germline gives CDR1 KGHDR, CDR2 SFDVKD. The CDR3 contains 18 residues. The V gene lost 0 bases and the J gene lost 1 base, with 15 bases spanning the gap.

The chain couples TRBV15 to TRBJ2-7; no clear D gene. CDR1 is LNHNV and CDR2 is YYDKDF in the germline V gene (reference sequence). V was pared by 0 bases and J by 7 bases, with 10 bases between. This CDR3 is built from 13 residues. The CDR3 coding sequence is TGTGCCACCAGCAGAGACAGGCTCAGTGAGCAGTACTTC. This translates into CATSRDRLSEQYF.

This clone came up once. This chain connects TRBV7-9 to TRBJ1-5; the match to TRBD1 covers 7 bases. The V gene's germline CDR1 is SEHNR and CDR2 FQNEAQ (reference sequence). The CDR3 spans 14 residues. V trimming: 5 bases; J trimming: 7 bases; junction bases outside the gene matches: 8. The CDR3: CASSPRDSVQPQHF. For the CDR3, the DNA is TGTGCCAGCAGCCCCAGGGACAGTGTCCAGCCCCAGCATTTT.

This clone was recorded a few times. The chain recombines TRBV27 with TRBJ2-1; 8 bases are shared with TRBD2. This CDR3 comprises 16 residues. Germline loops: CDR1 MNHEY, CDR2 SMNVEV (reference sequence). With 0 bases clipped from V and 3 bases from J, the junction kept 4 bases outside the gene matches. The CDR3 DNA is TGTGCCAGCAGTTTATCAAGCAGCGGGAGCTACAATGAGCAGTTCTTC. This sequence encodes CASSLSSSGSYNEQFF.